This TCR beta chain was identified during a study of post-analysis software for immune sequencing data. Study-level findings and limits: The five TRBV segments detected at higher frequency in patients than in controls included TRBV5-6, TRBV5-1 and TRBV20-1. Multiple sclerosis patients showed significantly lower normalized Chao1 diversity than controls did. By F measure, samples from a shared preparation batch strongly co-clustered.

In regard to this clonotype: Its target is not known.

TCR beta cDNA libraries had unique molecular identifiers. Each CDR3 protein gets one entry after TCRdb re-called the PCR reads with MiXCR. The sample shows approximately 630,000 distinct CDR3 sequences, approximately 60% of them seen only once. CDR3 length: 17 residues. Germline CDR1 is SEHNR and CDR2 is FQNEAQ (reference sequence). The V gene lost 2 bases and the J gene lost 0 bases, with 16 bases spanning the gap. This rearrangement joins TRBV7-9 to TRBJ2-5; D gene ambiguous. The specimen was blood. This TCR came from a girl aged 2 to 10 with multiple sclerosis. The DNA for the CDR3 is TGTGCCAGCAGCTTAAATCAAGCACTCCCGTACCAAGAGACCCAGTACTTC. Translating gives CASSLNQALPYQETQYF.